Listed here are 4 T cell receptor beta chains from one sample, sequenced in a study of shared T cell receptors in the human thymus. Sequencing used immunoSEQ multiplex PCR; TCRdb keeps in-frame clones, though not all of them. The table has roughly 660,000 clones, roughly 90% seen once. The same specimen was also included in a second study, on human thymus T cells.

Sequenced sample: thymocytes. All receptors come from a boy less than two years old with a congenital heart defect.

This rearrangement joins TRBV5-6 to TRBJ2-3, with 12 bases that match TRBD2. CDR3 size: 19 residues. Germline trimming cut 4 bases from V and 2 bases from J; bases unmatched to any gene: 14. Per the germline V gene, CDR1 is SGHDT and CDR2 is YYEEEE. DNA of the CDR3: TGTGCCAGCAGCCCCCCCCCGCCGGGACTAGCGGGCCCCACAGATACGCAGTATTTT. Protein: CASSPPPPGLAGPTDTQYF. The complete variable domain, with remaining parts taken from reference TRBV5-6 and TRBJ2-3, reads DAGVTQSPTHLIKTRGQQVTLRCSPKSGHDTVSWYQQALGQGPQFIFQYYEEEERQRGNFPDRFSGHQFPNYSSELNVNALLLGDSALYLCASSPPPPGLAGPTDTQYFGPGTRLTVL.

This chain connects TRBV5-5 to TRBJ1-3, with D possibly TRBD1 on 6 matching bases. V lost 3 bases, J lost 0 bases, and 19 bases lay in between. Per germline, CDR1 SGHKS and CDR2 YYEKEE (reference sequence). The CDR3 extends over 18 amino acids. CDR3 region: CASSSRQVADHSGNTIYF. CDR3 in DNA: TGTGCCAGCAGCTCTCGACAGGTAGCTGATCACTCTGGAAACACCATATATTTT. Looking up the rest from reference TRBV5-5 and TRBJ1-3 gives the full variable domain: DAGVTQSPTHLIKTRGQQVTLRCSPISGHKSVSWYQQVLGQGPQFIFQYYEKEERGRGNFPDRFSARQFPNYSSELNVNALLLGDSALYLCASSSRQVADHSGNTIYFGEGSWLTVV.

The chain is built from TRBV5-1 and TRBJ2-1, with 9 bases identical to TRBD2. This CDR3 comprises 17 residues. CDR1 and CDR2 (germline): SGHRS, YFSETQ. Trimming took 4 bases from V and 2 from J; bases not matched to a gene: 10. For the CDR3, the DNA is TGCGCCAGCAGCCACTCTCCTAGGACTAGCGCCTACAATGAGCAGTTCTTC. Protein: CASSHSPRTSAYNEQFF.

The J gene is TRBJ2-7, the V gene TRBV29-1, with D perhaps matching TRBD2 (6 bases). Germline V gene sequence: CDR1 SQVTM, CDR2 ANQGSEA. Trimming cost V 1 base and J 0 bases, with 13 bases left between them. This CDR3 has 15 amino acids. The CDR3 DNA reads TGCAGCGTTGAAGCTCCGGGACTGACCTCCTACGAGCAGTACTTC. It specifies CSVEAPGLTSYEQYF.